Following are 27 T cell receptor beta chains from one sample sequenced in a study of breast tumors, draining lymph nodes, adjacent tissues. Breast cancer patients provided tissue from their axillary draining lymph nodes. A single record per CDR3 protein comes from TCRdb applying MiXCR to the multiplex PCR reads. This table has approximately 230,000 distinct CDR3 sequences, about 34% appearing once. The specimen was axillary lymph node tissue. The receptors derive from a female donor with breast cancer. Some clones in this sample may be carry-over from other donors' samples.

At least ten counts were recorded for this clonotype. This rearrangement joins TRBV7-3 to TRBJ2-1; perhaps TRBD2 as D (5 bases). The CDR3 runs 14 residues. V dropped 2 bases and J dropped 3 bases, with 8 bases sitting between them. Germline values: CDR1 SGHTA, CDR2 FQGTGA. In DNA form, the CDR3 reads TGTGCCAGCAGCTTACACGGGAACTACAATGAGCAGTTCTTC. It encodes CASSLHGNYNEQFF. The variable domain in full, completed from reference TRBV7-3 and TRBJ2-1, reads GAGVSQTPSNKVTEKGKYVELRCDPISGHTALYWYRQSLGQGPEFLIYFQGTGAADDSGLPNDRFFAVRPEGSVSTLKIQRTERGDSAVYLCASSLHGNYNEQFFGPGTRLTVL.

V is TRBV6-1 and J is TRBJ1-5, with D perhaps TRBD1 (5 bases). The CDR3 consists of 17 residues. Germline values: CDR1 MNHNS, CDR2 SASEGT. V lost 4 bases and J 0 bases, leaving 16 bases between the germline ends. The CDR3 spells CASSARTGVGSNQPQHF. CDR3 coding DNA: TGTGCCAGCAGTGCTAGGACGGGGGTGGGTAGCAATCAGCCCCAGCATTTT.

This clonotype was seen only a few times. The chain is built from TRBV2 and TRBJ1-1, with D perhaps matching TRBD1 (5 bases). Trimming left V 7 bases short and J 2 bases short, with 14 bases between. The CDR3 contains 14 residues. Germline V gives CDR1 SNHLY, CDR2 FYNNEI. The CDR3 nucleotides read TGTGCCAGCACTTTGGGGGGGGGAAACACTGAAGCTTTCTTT. Translated: CASTLGGGNTEAFF.

This clonotype was counted a few times. One base away lies a much larger clone, so this may be a sequencing read error. The J gene is TRBJ2-5, the V gene TRBV7-9; 7 bases line up with TRBD2. Germline V gene sequence: CDR1 SEHNR, CDR2 FQNEAQ (reference sequence). The junction had 21 bases not matched to a gene; V was cut back by 5 bases and J by 9 bases. The CDR3 totals 17 residues. The CDR3 region has the DNA TGTGCCAGCAGCCCTGCTAAAGGTGGGGGGGTTCGTGAGCCCCAGTACTTC. It encodes CASSPAKGGGVREPQYF.

This clonotype came up many times. The J gene is TRBJ1-4, the V gene TRBV7-9, with TRBD1 identical over 8 bases. The CDR3 is made up of 15 amino acids. V was clipped by 8 bases and J by 3 bases; unmatched bases: 8. Germline V gene lookup returns CDR1 SEHNR and CDR2 FQNEAQ (reference sequence). For the CDR3, the DNA is TGTGCCAGCTATAGAACAGGGGGTTCTAATGAAAAACTGTTTTTT. Residues: CASYRTGGSNEKLFF. Complete variable domain (other parts from reference TRBV7-9 and TRBJ1-4): DTGVSQNPRHKITKRGQNVTFRCDPISEHNRLYWYRQTLGQGPEFLTYFQNEAQLEKSRLLSDRFSAERPKGSFSTLEIQRTEQGDSAMYLCASYRTGGSNEKLFFGSGTQLSVL.

About this clonotype: One end of the junction is discordant with germline, which a read error may explain. V gene TRBV6-4 combines with J gene TRBJ2-3; D gene uncertain. Per the germline V gene, CDR1 is MRHNA and CDR2 is SNTAGT. The CDR3 loop spans 14 amino acids. The CDR3 loop reads CACRYSRSTDTQYF. The CDR3 nucleotides are TGTGCCTGCAGATACAGCCGAAGCACAGATACGCAGTATTTT.

This clonotype was seen a few times. This CDR3 is CASSLDRGIQETQYF. The DNA of the CDR3 is TGTGCCAGCTCACTCGACAGGGGAATACAAGAGACCCAGTACTTC. The chain combines TRBV18 with TRBJ2-5; 8 bases agree with TRBD1. The trim removed 4 bases at V and 2 bases at J, leaving 6 bases unmatched. CDR1 is KGHSH and CDR2 is LQKENI in the germline V gene. The CDR3 has 15 residues. Filled out from reference TRBV18 and TRBJ2-5, the complete variable domain reads NAGVMQNPRHLVRRRGQEARLRCSPMKGHSHVYWYRQLPEEGLKFMVYLQKENIIDESGMPKERFSAEFPKEGPSILRIQQVVRGDSAAYFCASSLDRGIQETQYFGPGTRLLVL.

V usage is TRBV10-1 and J usage is TRBJ1-1; 10 nucleotides align to TRBD1. The CDR3 covers 23 residues. Unmatched junction bases numbered 25, after V lost 3 bases and J lost 0 bases. CDR1 is WNHNN and CDR2 is SYGVQD in the germline V gene (reference sequence). CDR3 protein: CASSDMGQGLTHDLRPMNTEAFF. DNA of the CDR3: TGCGCCAGCAGTGATATGGGACAGGGGCTTACCCACGACTTAAGGCCGATGAACACTGAAGCTTTCTTT.

This clonotype was picked up a small number of times. The rearrangement uses TRBV27 and TRBJ1-5; D remains unclear. The CDR3 is 13 amino acids. V was pared by 2 bases and J by 9 bases, with 11 bases between. Germline CDR1 is MNHEY and CDR2 is SMNVEV (reference sequence). This CDR3 is CASSLGPGRPQHF. The CDR3 nucleotides are TGTGCCAGCAGTTTAGGTCCTGGAAGGCCCCAGCATTTT.

In this sample, this clonotype turned up many times. The chain carries TRBV20-1 and TRBJ2-7; a weak D match, TRBD1 (5 bases). The V end lost 5 bases, the J end lost 5 bases, and 22 bases lay between the germline ends. Germline loops: CDR1 DFQATT, CDR2 SNEGSKA (reference sequence). The CDR3 sequence is 15 residues long. In DNA, the CDR3 is TGCAGTGCTTCGTTGCTGGCTAACCAGGGTGACGAGCAGTACTTC. It yields the protein CSASLLANQGDEQYF.

CDR3 residues: CSVEQRDEQFF. DNA for the CDR3: TGCAGCGTGGAACAGCGGGATGAGCAGTTCTTC. The genes are TRBV29-1 and TRBJ2-1; tentatively, D is TRBD2 (6 bases). The germline CDR1 and CDR2 sequences are SQVTM and ANQGSEA. The V end lost 6 bases, the J end lost 8 bases, and 11 bases lay between the germline ends. The CDR3 spans 11 residues.

Worth noting for this clonotype: This may arise from a read error, as a much more abundant clone is one base away. Here the CDR3 omits its conserved ending phenylalanine or tryptophan, so a read error is the likely source. The chain has TRBV5-1 and TRBJ2-5, with unresolved D. Trimming took off 0 bases at V and 3 bases at J, with 12 bases between the two ends. Germline CDR1 and CDR2: SGHRS and YFSETQ. The CDR3 is 15 amino acids. The CDR3 spells CASSLAARTEETQYL. As DNA, the CDR3 is TGCGCCAGCAGCTTGGCAGCCAGAACAGAAGAGACCCAGTACTTA.

This sequence joins TRBV25-1 and TRBJ1-5, with 10 bases aligning to TRBD1. CDR3 length: 16 amino acids. V was clipped by 8 bases and J by 2 bases; unmatched bases: 9. Germline values: CDR1 MGHDK, CDR2 SYGVNS. CDR3 in DNA: TGTGCCAGCCCGGACAGGGGGGATTGGCGCAATCAGCCCCAGCATTTT. It specifies CASPDRGDWRNQPQHF.

This chain uses TRBV7-2 with TRBJ2-2; D may correspond to TRBD1 or TRBD2 (5 bases each). The CDR3 loop spans 15 amino acids. CDR1 and CDR2 (germline): SGHTA, FQGNSA. Trimming removed 2 bases from V and 7 bases from J, with 14 bases in between. Here the CDR3 reads CASSLTGGVGGELFF. The DNA for the CDR3 is TGTGCCAGCAGCTTAACTGGGGGAGTGGGCGGGGAGCTGTTTTTT.

This clonotype was counted only a few times. Germline is not matched at one junction end, which may reflect a read error. The J gene is TRBJ1-5, the V gene TRBV5-1; no firm D call. This CDR3 has 14 residues. CDR1 is SGHRS, CDR2 YFSETQ, per germline. Here the CDR3 reads CASSLEGGNHPQHF. The CDR3 DNA reads as TGCGCCAGCAGCTTGGAAGGAGGGAATCACCCCCAGCATTTT.

This clonotype has ten or more counts. This rearrangement joins TRBV20-1 to TRBJ2-1; 12 positions match TRBD1. J lost 9 bases, V lost 0 bases, and 9 bases had no gene match. Germline CDR1 and CDR2: DFQATT and SNEGSKA (reference sequence). This CDR3 is built from 16 residues. CDR3 residues: CSARDYGTGGLGEQFF. CDR3 in DNA: TGCAGTGCTAGAGATTACGGGACAGGGGGCCTTGGTGAGCAGTTCTTC.

The gene calls are TRBV25-1 and TRBJ2-7; TRBD1 matches 7 bases. The CDR3 is made up of 13 amino acids. CDR1 is MGHDK and CDR2 is SYGVNS in the germline V gene. J was trimmed by 3 bases and V by 4 bases; bases with no gene match: 3. This CDR3 is CASSARTGYEQYF. The CDR3 coding sequence is TGTGCCAGCAGTGCAAGGACAGGCTACGAGCAGTACTTC.

The chain uses TRBV20-1 and TRBJ2-5, with TRBD1 as a possible D gene (6 bases). This CDR3 has 13 residues. V lost 3 bases, J lost 5 bases, and 13 bases lay in between. The germline V gene has CDR1 DFQATT and CDR2 SNEGSKA (reference sequence). This chain's CDR3 is CSASGQFAETQYF. CDR3 DNA: TGCAGTGCTAGTGGACAGTTTGCGGAGACCCAGTACTTC.

This clonotype was seen repeatedly, ten times or more. This chain joins TRBV5-1 and TRBJ2-7; weak D call: TRBD2 (7 bases). Trimming left V 0 bases short and J 0 bases short, with 13 bases between. The germline V gene has CDR1 SGHRS and CDR2 YFSETQ. This CDR3 is built from 16 residues. CDR3 coding DNA: TGCGCCAGCAGCTTGGTGGGGGGGCGATACTCCTACGAGCAGTACTTC. It translates to CASSLVGGRYSYEQYF.

This clonotype was detected many times. The chain links TRBV5-1 to TRBJ1-2; TRBD1 might be the D (5 bases). The germline V and J ends were trimmed by 5 bases and 8 bases, with 13 bases remaining between them. Germline CDR1 is SGHRS and CDR2 is YFSETQ. The CDR3 length is 12 residues. DNA of the CDR3: TGCGCCAGCAGAACTGGGGCAGGGGGCTACACCTTC. Its translation is CASRTGAGGYTF.

This rearrangement joins TRBV12-3 or TRBV12-4 to TRBJ1-4; D unclear. The CDR3 contains 13 residues. The germline V and J ends were trimmed by 3 bases and 2 bases, with 4 bases remaining between them. The CDR3 DNA sequence: TGTGCCAGCAGTTTGGGGACTAATGAAAAACTGTTTTTT. Encoded protein: CASSLGTNEKLFF.

This clonotype was picked up many times. The chain couples TRBV5-8 to TRBJ2-5, with 7 bases that match TRBD2. V trimming: 4 bases; J trimming: 1 base; junction bases outside the gene matches: 4. This CDR3 has 14 residues. Germline V CDR1 and CDR2: SGHTS, YDEGEE. As DNA, the CDR3 is TGTGCCAGCAGCCCTACTAGCGCCCAAGAGACCCAGTACTTC. Amino acids: CASSPTSAQETQYF.

This clonotype was seen at least ten times. The chain carries TRBV2 and TRBJ2-7; D gene ambiguous. The CDR3 is 14 amino acids. Germline V CDR1 and CDR2: SNHLY, FYNNEI. Trimming removed 5 bases from V and 4 bases from J, with 15 bases in between. The CDR3 nucleotides are TGTGCCAGCAGTTTTAATCCGGGTTTGTACGAGCAGTACTTC. It encodes CASSFNPGLYEQYF.

This clonotype was observed at least ten times. The chain uses TRBV19 and TRBJ2-2, with 7 bases matching TRBD1. CDR1 and CDR2 from the germline V gene are LNHDA and SQIVND (reference sequence). CDR3 length equals 17 residues. V lost 2 bases to trimming and J lost 0 bases; unmatched junction nucleotides: 6. The CDR3 coding sequence is TGTGCCAGTAGTATAAGCCCGGGACAGCCGAACACCGGGGAGCTGTTTTTT. Translating gives CASSISPGQPNTGELFF.

The CDR3 protein is CAINRGSNQPQHF. Written as DNA, the CDR3 is TGTGCCATCAACAGGGGTAGCAATCAGCCCCAGCATTTT. The chain employs TRBV6-1 and TRBJ1-5, with 7 bases matching TRBD1. The CDR3 sequence is 13 residues long. J lost 0 bases, V lost 10 bases, and 3 bases had no gene match. In germline, CDR1 is MNHNS, CDR2 SASEGT.

V usage is TRBV19 and J usage is TRBJ1-2, with 10 bases aligning to TRBD1. With V trimmed by 5 bases and J by 6 bases, 9 bases remained unmatched. The CDR3 contains 15 residues. In germline, CDR1 is LNHDA, CDR2 SQIVND (reference sequence). CDR3 in amino acids: CASSVPRDRGHGYTF. The DNA of the CDR3 is TGTGCCAGTAGTGTCCCTCGGGACAGGGGCCATGGCTACACCTTC.

In its sample, this clonotype was seen many times. This chain connects TRBV5-1 to TRBJ2-2, with D possibly TRBD2 on 5 matching bases. Deletions cut 0 bases from V and 6 bases from J, with 12 bases between. This CDR3 contains 15 residues. The germline gives CDR1 SGHRS, CDR2 YFSETQ. Here the CDR3 reads CASSLAPPEAGELFF. The CDR3 region has the DNA TGCGCCAGCAGCTTGGCGCCTCCGGAGGCCGGGGAGCTGTTTTTT.